This note documents a single T cell receptor beta chain sequence. These data originate in a study of control samples from healthy donors and cancer patients. TCRdb's table, derived via immunoSEQ multiplex PCR, lists solely in-frame clones and lacks some. Of approximately 170,000 clones in the sample, around nine tenths were seen once. The V gene's germline CDR1 is MDHEN and CDR2 SYDVKM. Trimming removed 7 bases at V and 2 bases at J, with 9 bases between. The CDR3 runs 12 residues. Material: blood. The rearrangement links TRBV28 to TRBJ2-7; D is unresolved. The clonotype comes from a woman aged 25 to 39 in good health. The CDR3 region is CASNAGAYEQYF. CDR3 DNA: TGTGCCAGCAACGCTGGGGCCTACGAGCAGTACTTC.